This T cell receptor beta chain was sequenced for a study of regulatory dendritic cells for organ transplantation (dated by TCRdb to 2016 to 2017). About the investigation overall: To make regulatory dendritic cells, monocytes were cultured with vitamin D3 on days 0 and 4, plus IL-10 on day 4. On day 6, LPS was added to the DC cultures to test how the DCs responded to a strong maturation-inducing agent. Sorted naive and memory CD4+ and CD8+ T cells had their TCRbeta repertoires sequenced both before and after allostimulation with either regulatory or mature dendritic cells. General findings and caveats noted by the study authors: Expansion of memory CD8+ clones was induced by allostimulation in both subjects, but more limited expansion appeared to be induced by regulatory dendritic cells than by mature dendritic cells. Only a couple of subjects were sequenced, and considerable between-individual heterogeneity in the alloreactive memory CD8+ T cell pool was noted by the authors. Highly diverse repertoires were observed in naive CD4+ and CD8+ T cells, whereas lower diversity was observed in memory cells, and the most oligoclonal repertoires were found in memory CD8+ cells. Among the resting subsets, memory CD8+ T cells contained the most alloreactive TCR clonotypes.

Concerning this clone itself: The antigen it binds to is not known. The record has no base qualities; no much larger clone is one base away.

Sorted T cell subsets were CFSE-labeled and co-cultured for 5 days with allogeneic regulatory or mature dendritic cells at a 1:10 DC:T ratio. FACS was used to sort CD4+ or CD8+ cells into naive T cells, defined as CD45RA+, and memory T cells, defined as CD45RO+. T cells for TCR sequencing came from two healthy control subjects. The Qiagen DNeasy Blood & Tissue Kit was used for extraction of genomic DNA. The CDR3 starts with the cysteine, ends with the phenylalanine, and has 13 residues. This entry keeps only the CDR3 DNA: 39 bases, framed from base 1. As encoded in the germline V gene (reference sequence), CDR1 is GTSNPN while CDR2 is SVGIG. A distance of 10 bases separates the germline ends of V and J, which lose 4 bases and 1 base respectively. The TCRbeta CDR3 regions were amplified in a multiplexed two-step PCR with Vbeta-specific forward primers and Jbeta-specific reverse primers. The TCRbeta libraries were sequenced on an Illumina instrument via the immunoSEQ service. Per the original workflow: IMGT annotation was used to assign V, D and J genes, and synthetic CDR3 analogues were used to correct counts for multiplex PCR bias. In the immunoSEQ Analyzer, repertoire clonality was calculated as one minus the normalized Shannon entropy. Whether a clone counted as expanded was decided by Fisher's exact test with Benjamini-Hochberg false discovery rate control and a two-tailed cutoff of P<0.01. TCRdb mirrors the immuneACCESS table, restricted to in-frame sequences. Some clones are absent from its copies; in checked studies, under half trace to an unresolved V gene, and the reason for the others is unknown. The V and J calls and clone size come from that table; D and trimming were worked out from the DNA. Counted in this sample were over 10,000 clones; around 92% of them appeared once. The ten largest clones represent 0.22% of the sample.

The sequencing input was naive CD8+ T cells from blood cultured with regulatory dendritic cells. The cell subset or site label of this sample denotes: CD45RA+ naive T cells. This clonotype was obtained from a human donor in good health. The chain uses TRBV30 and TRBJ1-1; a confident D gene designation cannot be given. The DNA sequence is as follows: TGTGCCTGGACCGACTCTTGGAACACTGAAGCTTTCTTT. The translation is CAWTDSWNTEAFF.